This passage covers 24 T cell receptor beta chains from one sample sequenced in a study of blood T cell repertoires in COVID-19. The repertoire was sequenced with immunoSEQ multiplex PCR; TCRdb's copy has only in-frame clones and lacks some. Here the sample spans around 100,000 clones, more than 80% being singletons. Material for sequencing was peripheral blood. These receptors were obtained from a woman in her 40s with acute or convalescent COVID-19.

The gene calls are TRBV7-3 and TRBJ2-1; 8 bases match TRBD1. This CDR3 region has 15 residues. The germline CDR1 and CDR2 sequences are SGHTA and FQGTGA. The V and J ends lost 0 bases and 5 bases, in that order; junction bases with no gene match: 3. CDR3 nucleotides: TGTGCCAGCAGCTTAACAGGGACAGGTAACAATGAGCAGTTCTTC. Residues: CASSLTGTGNNEQFF.

CDR3 sequence: CASSPGNSNQPQHF. The CDR3 DNA is TGTGCCAGTAGTCCCGGGAATAGCAATCAGCCCCAGCATTTT. The rearrangement joins TRBV19 to TRBJ1-5; D not certain. This CDR3 has 14 residues. The V end was cut by 5 bases, the J end by 0 bases, with 8 bases between. Germline V gives CDR1 LNHDA, CDR2 SQIVND (reference sequence).

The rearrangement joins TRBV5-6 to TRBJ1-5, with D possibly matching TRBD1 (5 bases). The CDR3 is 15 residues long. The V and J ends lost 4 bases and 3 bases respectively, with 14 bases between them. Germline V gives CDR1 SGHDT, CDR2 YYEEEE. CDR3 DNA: TGTGCCAGCAGCCCCCCGGGGGGATTCAATCAGCCCCAGCATTTT. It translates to CASSPPGGFNQPQHF.

This CDR3 reads CASSRQNTEAFF. As DNA, the CDR3 is TGTGCCAGCAGCCGACAGAACACTGAAGCTTTCTTT. The V gene is TRBV6-6, the J gene TRBJ1-1; D unclear. CDR1 is MNHNY, CDR2 SVGAGI, per germline (reference sequence). Trimming took off 6 bases at V and 1 base at J, with 6 bases between the two ends. The CDR3 covers 12 residues.

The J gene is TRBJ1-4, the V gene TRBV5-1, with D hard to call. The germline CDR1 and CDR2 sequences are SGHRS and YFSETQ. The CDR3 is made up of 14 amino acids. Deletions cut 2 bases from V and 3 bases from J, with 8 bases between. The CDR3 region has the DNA TGCGCCAGCAGCTTAGTCGGGGCTAATGAAAAACTGTTTTTT. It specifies CASSLVGANEKLFF.

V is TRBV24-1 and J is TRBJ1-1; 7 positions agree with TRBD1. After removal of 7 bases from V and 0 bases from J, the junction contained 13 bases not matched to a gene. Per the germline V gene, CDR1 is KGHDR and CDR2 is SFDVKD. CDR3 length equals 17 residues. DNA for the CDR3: TGTGCCACCAGCGTCCGCCGGGACAGCTACATGAACACTGAAGCTTTCTTT. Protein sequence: CATSVRRDSYMNTEAFF.

CDR3 loop: CASSSQGIRVEQYF. The CDR3 nucleotides read TGTGCCAGCAGCAGTCAGGGAATCCGGGTCGAGCAGTACTTC. The chain employs TRBV7-8 and TRBJ2-7, with a possible D match to TRBD1 (5 bases). V dropped 5 bases and J dropped 6 bases, with 17 bases sitting between them. Germline values: CDR1 SGHVS, CDR2 FQNEAQ. This CDR3 is built from 14 residues.

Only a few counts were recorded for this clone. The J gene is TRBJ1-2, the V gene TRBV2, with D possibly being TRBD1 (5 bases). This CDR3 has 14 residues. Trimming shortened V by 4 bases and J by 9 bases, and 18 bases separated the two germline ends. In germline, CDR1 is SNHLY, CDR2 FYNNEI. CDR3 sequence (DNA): TGTGCCAGCAGTGGACCAGGGCGCATCCCTAGCTACACCTTC. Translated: CASSGPGRIPSYTF.

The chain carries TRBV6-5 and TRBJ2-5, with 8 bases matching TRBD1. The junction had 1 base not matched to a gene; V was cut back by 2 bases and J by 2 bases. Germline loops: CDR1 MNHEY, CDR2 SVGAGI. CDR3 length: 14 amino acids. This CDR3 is CASSYTGGQETQYF. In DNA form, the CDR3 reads TGTGCCAGCAGTTACACAGGGGGACAAGAGACCCAGTACTTC.

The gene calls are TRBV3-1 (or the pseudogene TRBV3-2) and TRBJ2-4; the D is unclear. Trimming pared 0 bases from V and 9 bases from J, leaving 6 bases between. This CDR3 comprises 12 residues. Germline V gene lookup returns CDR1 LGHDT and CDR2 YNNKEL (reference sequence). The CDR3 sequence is CASSQDLGIQYF. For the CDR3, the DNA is TGTGCCAGCAGCCAAGACCTAGGCATTCAGTACTTC.

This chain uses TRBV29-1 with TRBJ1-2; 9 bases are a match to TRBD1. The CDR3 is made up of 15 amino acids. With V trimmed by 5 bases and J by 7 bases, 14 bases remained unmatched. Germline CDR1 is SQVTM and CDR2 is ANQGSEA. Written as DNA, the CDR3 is TGCAGCGTTCCCGCTTTACAGGGGGCGCGTAGTGGCTACACCTTC. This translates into CSVPALQGARSGYTF.

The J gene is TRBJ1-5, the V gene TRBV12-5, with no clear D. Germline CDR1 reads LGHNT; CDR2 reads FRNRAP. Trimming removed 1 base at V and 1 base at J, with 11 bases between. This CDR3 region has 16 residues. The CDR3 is CASGLGAFGSNQPQHF. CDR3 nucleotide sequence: TGTGCTAGTGGTTTGGGGGCTTTCGGAAGCAATCAGCCCCAGCATTTT.

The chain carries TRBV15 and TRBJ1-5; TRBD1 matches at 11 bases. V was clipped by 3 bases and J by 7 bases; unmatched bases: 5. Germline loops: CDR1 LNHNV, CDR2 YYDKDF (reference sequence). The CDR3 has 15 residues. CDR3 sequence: CATSSGQGARQPQHF. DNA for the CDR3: TGTGCCACCAGCAGCGGACAGGGGGCCCGACAGCCCCAGCATTTT.

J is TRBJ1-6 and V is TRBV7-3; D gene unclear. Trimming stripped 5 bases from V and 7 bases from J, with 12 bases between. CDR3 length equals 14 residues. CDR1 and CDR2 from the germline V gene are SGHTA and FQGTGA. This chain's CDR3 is CASSPTRGNSPLHF. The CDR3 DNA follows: TGTGCCAGCAGCCCTACTCGAGGGAATTCACCCCTCCACTTT.

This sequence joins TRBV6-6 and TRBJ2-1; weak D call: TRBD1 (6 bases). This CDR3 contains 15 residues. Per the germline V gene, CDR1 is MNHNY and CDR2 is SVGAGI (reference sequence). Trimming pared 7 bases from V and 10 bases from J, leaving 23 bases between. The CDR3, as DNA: TGTGCCAGCACCTGGTCGACAGGTACCCCCGGGGAGCAGTTCTTC. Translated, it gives CASTWSTGTPGEQFF.

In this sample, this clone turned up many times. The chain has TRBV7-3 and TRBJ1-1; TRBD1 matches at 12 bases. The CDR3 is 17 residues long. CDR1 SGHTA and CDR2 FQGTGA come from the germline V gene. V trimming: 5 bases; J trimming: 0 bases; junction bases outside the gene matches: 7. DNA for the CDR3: TGTGCCAGCAGCCCCATGGGACAGGGGGCGATGAACACTGAAGCTTTCTTT. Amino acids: CASSPMGQGAMNTEAFF.

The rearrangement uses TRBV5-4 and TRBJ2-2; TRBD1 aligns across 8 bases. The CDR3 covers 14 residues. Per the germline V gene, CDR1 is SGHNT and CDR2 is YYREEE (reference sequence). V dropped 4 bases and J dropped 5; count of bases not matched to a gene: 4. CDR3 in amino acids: CASSPNRGTGELFF. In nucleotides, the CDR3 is TGTGCCAGCAGCCCGAACAGGGGGACCGGGGAGCTGTTTTTT.

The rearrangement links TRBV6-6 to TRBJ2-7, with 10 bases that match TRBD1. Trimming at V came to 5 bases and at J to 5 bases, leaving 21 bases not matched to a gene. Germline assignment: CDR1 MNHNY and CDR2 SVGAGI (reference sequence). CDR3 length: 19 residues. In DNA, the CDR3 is TGTGCCAGCAGTCACCCGACTATAACCGGGACAGGGGACGGGGACGAGCAGTACTTC. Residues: CASSHPTITGTGDGDEQYF.

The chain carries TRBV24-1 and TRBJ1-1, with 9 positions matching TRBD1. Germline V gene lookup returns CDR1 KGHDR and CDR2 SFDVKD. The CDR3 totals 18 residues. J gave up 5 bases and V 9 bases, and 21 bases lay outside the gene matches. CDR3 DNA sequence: TGTGCCACCCTTACCACTTGGGGACAGGGTATCCAAATTACTGAAGCTTTCTTT. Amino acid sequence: CATLTTWGQGIQITEAFF.

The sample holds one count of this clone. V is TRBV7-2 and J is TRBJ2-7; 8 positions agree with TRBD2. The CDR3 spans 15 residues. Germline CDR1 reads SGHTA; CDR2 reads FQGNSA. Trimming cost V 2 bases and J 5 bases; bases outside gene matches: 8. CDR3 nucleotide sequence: TGTGCCAGCAGCTTAAAGGGCGGGGGGTGGAACGAGCAGTACTTC. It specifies CASSLKGGGWNEQYF.

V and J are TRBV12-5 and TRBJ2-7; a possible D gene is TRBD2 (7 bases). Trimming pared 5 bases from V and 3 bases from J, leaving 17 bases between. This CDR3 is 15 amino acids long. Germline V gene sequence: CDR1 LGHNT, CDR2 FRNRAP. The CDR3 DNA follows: TGTGCTAGTGGTCCCCCTGCGGGGGCTGACTACGAGCAGTACTTC. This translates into CASGPPAGADYEQYF.

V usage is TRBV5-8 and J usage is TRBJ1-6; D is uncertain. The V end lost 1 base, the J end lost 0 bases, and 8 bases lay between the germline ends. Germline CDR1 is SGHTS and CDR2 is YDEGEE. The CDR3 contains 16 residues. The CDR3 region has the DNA TGTGCCAGCAGCTTGAGAGGGAGCTCCTATAATTCACCCCTCCACTTT. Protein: CASSLRGSSYNSPLHF.

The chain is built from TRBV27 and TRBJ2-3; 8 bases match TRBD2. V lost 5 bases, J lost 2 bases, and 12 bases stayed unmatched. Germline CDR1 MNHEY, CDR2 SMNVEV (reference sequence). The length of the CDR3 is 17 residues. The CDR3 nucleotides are TGTGCCAGCAGTGGGGGGACACTAGCGGCCAACACAGATACGCAGTATTTT. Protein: CASSGGTLAANTDTQYF.

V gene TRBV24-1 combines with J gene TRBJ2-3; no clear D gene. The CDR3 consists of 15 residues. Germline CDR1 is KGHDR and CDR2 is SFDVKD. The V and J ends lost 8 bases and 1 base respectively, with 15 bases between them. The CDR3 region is CATNPYANGTDTQYF. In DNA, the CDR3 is TGTGCCACCAATCCGTACGCTAACGGCACAGATACGCAGTATTTT.